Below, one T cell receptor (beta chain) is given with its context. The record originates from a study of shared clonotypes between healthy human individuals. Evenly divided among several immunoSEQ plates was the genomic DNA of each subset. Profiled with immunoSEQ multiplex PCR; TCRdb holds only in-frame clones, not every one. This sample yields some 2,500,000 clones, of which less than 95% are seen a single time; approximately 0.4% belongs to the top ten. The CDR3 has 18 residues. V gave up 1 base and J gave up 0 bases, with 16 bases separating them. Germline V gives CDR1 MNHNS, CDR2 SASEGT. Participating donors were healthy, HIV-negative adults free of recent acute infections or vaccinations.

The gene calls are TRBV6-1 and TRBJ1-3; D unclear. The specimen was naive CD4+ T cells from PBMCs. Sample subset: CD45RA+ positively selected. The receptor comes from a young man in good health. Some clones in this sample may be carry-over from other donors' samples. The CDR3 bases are TGTGCCAGCAGTGAAGTGTGGGTCAGCCTCCTCTCTGGAAACACCATATATTTT. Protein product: CASSEVWVSLLSGNTIYF.